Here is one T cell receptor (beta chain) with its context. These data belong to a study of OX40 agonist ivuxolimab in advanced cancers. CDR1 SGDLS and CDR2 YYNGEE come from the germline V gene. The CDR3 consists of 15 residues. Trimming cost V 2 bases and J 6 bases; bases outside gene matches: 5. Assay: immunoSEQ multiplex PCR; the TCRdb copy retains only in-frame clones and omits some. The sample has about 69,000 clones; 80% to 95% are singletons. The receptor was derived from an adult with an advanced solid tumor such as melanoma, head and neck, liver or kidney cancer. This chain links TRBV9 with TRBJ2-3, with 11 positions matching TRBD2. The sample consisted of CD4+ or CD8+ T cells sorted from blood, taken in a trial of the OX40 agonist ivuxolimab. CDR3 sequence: CASSVSGRAGDTQYF. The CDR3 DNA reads TGTGCCAGCAGCGTTAGCGGGAGGGCCGGGGATACGCAGTATTTT.